Shown below are 8 T cell receptor beta chains from a single sample sequenced in a study of technical replicates of blood from a handful of donors. Assay: immunoSEQ multiplex PCR; the TCRdb copy retains only in-frame clones and omits some. This table has about 97,000 clones, 85% to 95% appearing once. The specimen sequenced was T cells isolated from PBMCs. These receptors originate from a human donor in good health.

V usage is TRBV9 and J usage is TRBJ2-7; a possible D gene is TRBD1 (6 bases). Germline CDR1 SGDLS, CDR2 YYNGEE. The V and J ends lost 0 bases and 5 bases respectively, with 12 bases between them. This CDR3 is 14 amino acids long. The CDR3 spells CASSVDVWTDEQYF. CDR3 sequence (DNA): TGTGCCAGCAGCGTAGATGTCTGGACAGACGAGCAGTACTTC.

V is TRBV5-1 and J is TRBJ2-1; 12 bases align to TRBD2. V shed 4 bases, J shed 6 bases, and the junction held 5 bases outside the gene matches. In germline, CDR1 is SGHRS, CDR2 YFSETQ. The CDR3 sequence is 15 residues long. CDR3 protein: CASSQTSGSPNEQFF. The DNA of the CDR3 is TGCGCCAGCAGCCAGACTAGCGGGAGTCCCAATGAGCAGTTCTTC. The full variable domain, its missing parts supplied by reference TRBV5-1 and TRBJ2-1, is KAGVTQTPRYLIKTRGQQVTLSCSPISGHRSVSWYQQTPGQGLQFLFEYFSETQRNKGNFPGRFSGRQFSNSRSEMNVSTLELGDSALYLCASSQTSGSPNEQFFGPGTRLTVL.

The chain has TRBV27 and TRBJ2-6, with 7 bases fitting TRBD2. Germline trimming cut 5 bases from V and 2 bases from J; bases unmatched to any gene: 3. Germline CDR1 is MNHEY and CDR2 is SMNVEV (reference sequence). This CDR3 is 15 amino acids long. The CDR3 DNA sequence: TGTGCCAGCAGTCCCCGGGGGGCTGGGGCCAACGTCCTGACTTTC. Protein sequence: CASSPRGAGANVLTF.

The V gene is TRBV27, the J gene TRBJ2-1; TRBD2 is a possible D gene (5 bases). CDR1 and CDR2 from the germline V gene are MNHEY and SMNVEV (reference sequence). The CDR3 has 14 amino acids. Trimming removed 5 bases from V and 9 bases from J, with 17 bases in between. CDR3 nucleotides: TGTGCCAGCAGTCCAGGACTTGTCTCTTTTGAGCAGTTCTTC. Translating it yields CASSPGLVSFEQFF.

The chain has TRBV4-2 and TRBJ2-7; maybe TRBD2 (7 bases). Germline CDR1 is LGHNA and CDR2 is YNFKEQ. Trimming took 1 base from V and 6 from J, leaving 13 bases between them. The CDR3 runs to 14 residues. The CDR3 DNA reads as TGTGCCAGCAGCCAAGTGGGGGGAGGGGGCGAGCAGTACTTC. Amino acid sequence: CASSQVGGGGEQYF.

This clone was found once. The chain employs TRBV7-3 and TRBJ2-5, with 7 bases lining up with TRBD2. This CDR3 comprises 13 residues. The V segment lost 2 bases and the J segment 5 bases; nucleotides outside the gene matches: 2. Per germline, CDR1 SGHTA and CDR2 FQGTGA. The CDR3 region is CASSLGTTETQYF. As DNA, the CDR3 is TGTGCCAGCAGCTTAGGGACTACGGAGACCCAGTACTTC.

The V and J genes are TRBV25-1 and TRBJ2-2; D is undetermined. This CDR3 has 11 amino acids. The V gene lost 6 bases and the J gene lost 7 bases, with 6 bases spanning the gap. CDR1 is MGHDK, CDR2 SYGVNS, per germline. CDR3 nucleotides: TGTGCCAGCAGATTTAGCGGGGAGCTGTTTTTT. As protein: CASRFSGELFF.

The rearrangement links TRBV7-2 to TRBJ2-5; possible D gene TRBD2, 5 bases. The germline CDR1 and CDR2 sequences are SGHTA and FQGNSA. The CDR3 spans 16 residues. Trimming pared 1 base from V and 7 bases from J, leaving 19 bases between. The CDR3 is CASSLGLVGVSGTQYF. CDR3 bases: TGTGCCAGCAGCTTAGGATTGGTGGGAGTATCTGGGACCCAGTACTTC.